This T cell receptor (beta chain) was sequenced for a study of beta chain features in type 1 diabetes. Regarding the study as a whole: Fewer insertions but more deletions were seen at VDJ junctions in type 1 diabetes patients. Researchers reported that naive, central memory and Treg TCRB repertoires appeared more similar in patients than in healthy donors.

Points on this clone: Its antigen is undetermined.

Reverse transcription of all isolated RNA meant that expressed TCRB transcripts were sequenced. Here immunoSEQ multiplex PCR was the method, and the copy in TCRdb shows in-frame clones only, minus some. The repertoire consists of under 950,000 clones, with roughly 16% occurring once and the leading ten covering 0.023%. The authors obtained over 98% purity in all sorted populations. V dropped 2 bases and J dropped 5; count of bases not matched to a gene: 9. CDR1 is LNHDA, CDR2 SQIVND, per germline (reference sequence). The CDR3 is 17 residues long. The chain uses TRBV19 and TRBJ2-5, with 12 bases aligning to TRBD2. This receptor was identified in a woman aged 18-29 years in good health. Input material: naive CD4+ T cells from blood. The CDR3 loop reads CASSIRLAGEVLETQYF. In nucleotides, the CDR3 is TGTGCCAGTAGTATACGACTAGCGGGAGAAGTGTTGGAGACCCAGTACTTC.